The present T cell receptor beta chain was sequenced within a study of T cells in Graves' hyperthyroidism and ophthalmopathy. No ophthalmopathy progression within 18 months constituted stable Graves' hyperthyroidism. RNA transcripts gave rise to amplified TCR beta CDR3 regions. HTBI primers were employed in a first-round RT-PCR of the TCR CDR3. TCRdb re-called the multiplex PCR reads with MiXCR, one entry per CDR3 protein. The sample holds some 600,000 distinct CDR3 sequences; roughly 50% are singletons and the top ten take approximately 8.2%. Germline V gene lookup returns CDR1 SGHAT and CDR2 FQDESV (reference sequence). The CDR3 runs 12 residues. Trimming pared 11 bases from V and 8 bases from J, leaving 18 bases between.

Sequencing was done on a sample of peripheral blood or thyroid tissue (not recorded which). This chain joins TRBV11-1 and TRBJ1-2, with D possibly being TRBD1 (6 bases). The receptor comes from a woman aged 18-29 years with Graves' hyperthyroidism. The CDR3 coding sequence is TGTGCCCGAAGCCACAGGGATGGAGGCTACACCTTC. Translating gives CARSHRDGGYTF.